Described below is a single T cell receptor beta chain sequence and its context. The target of this receptor is not known. Base qualities were left out, and no much larger clone turns up one base away. Libraries were prepared through the immunoSEQ multiplex PCR assay. For most patients, genomic DNA was isolated with the Qiagen DNeasy Blood and Tissue Kit and sent frozen to Adaptive Biotechnologies for TCR sequencing. For most patients, genomic DNA was subjected to high-throughput TCR-beta CDR3 sequencing by Adaptive Biotechnologies. Concerning the study's data processing: Adaptive's ImmunoSEQ software was the source of the TCR sequencing data for about 18 patients, while three other patients were processed with MiXCR and VDJtools. To correct CD4 versus CD8 sorting errors, sequences present in both subsets at a frequency ratio below 5:1 were removed. CDR3 nucleotide sequences shared between donor and recipient were removed because their origin could not be assigned. To be classed as alloreactive, a clone needed at least 2-fold expansion over unstimulated cells and a minimum CFSE-low frequency of 0.002% (template counts) or 0.001% (read counts). A clone was considered mappable if detected in the sequenced pre-transplant spleen, lymph node, or MLR CFSE-low populations of the donor or recipient. Cumulative frequency of alloreactive clones was calculated as a percentage of all sequences weighted by copy number. TCRdb took over this immuneACCESS table, retaining in-frame rearrangements with V and J assigned. Such tables are incomplete; in checked studies, under half of the missing clones stem from an unresolved V gene, and the remainder is unexplained. The DNA was the basis for D and trimming; V, J and clone size are from that table. The sample table shows tens of thousands of clones, and roughly 95% are seen once. The ten largest clones represent about 0.5% of the sample.

Based on the germline V gene, the CDR1 and CDR2 sequences are MDHEN and SYDVKM. The CDR3 runs 13 residues from the cysteine to the phenylalanine. The CDR3 DNA has 39 bases and is translated from base 1. Deletion took 1 base off V and 5 bases off J, with a span of 7 bases between the germline ends. This record comes from a study of graft-versus-host responses after intestinal transplantation (dated by TCRdb to the early 2020s). In the study overall: The transplants that recipients received were multivisceral, liver-intestinal, or isolated intestinal. Every recipient was given anti-thymocyte globulin induction, followed by around three years of maintenance tacrolimus and steroids. Bulk TCR-beta CDR3 sequencing was used to track graft-versus-host and host-versus-graft alloreactive T cell clones in the graft, circulation and bone marrow after intestinal transplantation. Alloreactive clones were identified by sequencing pre-transplant mixed lymphocyte reaction products and comparing them with unstimulated pre-transplant donor and recipient T cells. Of the roughly 24 intestinal transplant recipients enrolled in the cohort, one of whom was a retransplant, a few patients without pretransplant specimens were excluded. A peak of at least 4% donor T cells among recipient peripheral blood mononuclear cells was the definition used for donor T cell macrochimerism. Rather than going through the commercial service, samples from a few later patients were sequenced in-house on an Illumina MiSeq and processed with MiXCR. The paper's findings and limits, for the study overall: In patients with donor T cell macrochimerism, the allografts had high GvH to HvG T cell clonal ratios. The conclusions were limited by the relatively low number and heterogeneity of the intestinal transplant patients. GvH clones were detected in recipient bone marrow, and some of these GvH clones were observed earlier in ileal mucosa or blood, consistent with an intestinal mucosal origin. Early after transplant, peak levels of circulating GvH clones were associated with declines in HvG clones.

The sample's time point label, decoded: cells obtained before transplantation from donor or recipient. CD3+CD4+ and CD3+CD8+ populations were FACS-sorted from unstimulated pre-transplant donor and recipient cells taken from spleen or lymph nodes. The TCR originated in a human donor who was the organ donor for an intestinal transplant. The rearranged segments are TRBV28 and TRBJ2-3, with the D gene not confidently named. Sequenced here: unstimulated CD8+ T cells sorted from spleen or lymph node cells, sampled before transplant. The CDR3 in this case is CASSLFIRDTQYF. In nucleotide form, the sequence is TGTGCCAGCAGTTTATTTATACGAGATACGCAGTATTTT.